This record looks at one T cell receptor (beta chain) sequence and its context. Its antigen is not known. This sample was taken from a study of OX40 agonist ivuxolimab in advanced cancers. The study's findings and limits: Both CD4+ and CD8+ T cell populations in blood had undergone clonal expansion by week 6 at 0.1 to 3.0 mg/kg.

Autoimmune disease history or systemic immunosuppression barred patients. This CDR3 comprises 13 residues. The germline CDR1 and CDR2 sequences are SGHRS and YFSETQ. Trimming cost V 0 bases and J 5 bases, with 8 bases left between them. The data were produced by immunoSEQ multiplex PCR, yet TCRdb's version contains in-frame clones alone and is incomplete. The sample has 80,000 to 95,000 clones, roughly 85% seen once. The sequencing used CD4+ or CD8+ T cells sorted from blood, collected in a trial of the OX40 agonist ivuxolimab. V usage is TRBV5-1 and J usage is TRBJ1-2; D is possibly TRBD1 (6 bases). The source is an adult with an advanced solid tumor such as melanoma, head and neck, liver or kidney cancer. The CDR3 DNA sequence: TGCGCCAGCAGCTTGGACAGGGTATATGGCTACACCTTC. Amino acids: CASSLDRVYGYTF.